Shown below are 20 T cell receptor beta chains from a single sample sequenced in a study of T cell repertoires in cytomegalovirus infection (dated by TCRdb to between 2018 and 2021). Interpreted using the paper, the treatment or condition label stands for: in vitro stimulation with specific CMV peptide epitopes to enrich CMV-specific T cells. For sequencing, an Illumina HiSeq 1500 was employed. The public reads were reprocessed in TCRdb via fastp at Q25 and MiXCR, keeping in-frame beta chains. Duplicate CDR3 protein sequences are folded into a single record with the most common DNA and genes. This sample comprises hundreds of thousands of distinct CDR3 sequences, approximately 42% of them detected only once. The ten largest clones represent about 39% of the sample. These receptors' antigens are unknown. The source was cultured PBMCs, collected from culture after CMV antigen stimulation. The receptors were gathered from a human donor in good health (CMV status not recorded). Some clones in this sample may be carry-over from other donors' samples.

In DNA form, the CDR3 reads TGTGCCAGCAGTTGGGGCGGGGGGACCCAGCATTTT. Residues: CASSWGGGTQHF. This chain uses TRBV12-3 or TRBV12-4 with TRBJ1-5, with a tentative D call TRBD1 (5 bases). CDR3 length: 12 residues. The V gene lost 4 bases and the J gene lost 11 bases, with 12 bases spanning the gap.

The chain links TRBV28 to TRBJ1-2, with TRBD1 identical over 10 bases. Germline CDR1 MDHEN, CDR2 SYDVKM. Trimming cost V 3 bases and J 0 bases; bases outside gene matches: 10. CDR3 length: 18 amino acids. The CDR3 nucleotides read TGTGCCAGCAGTTTGACGTGGGACAGGGGTTTAGCTAACTATGGCTACACCTTC. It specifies CASSLTWDRGLANYGYTF.

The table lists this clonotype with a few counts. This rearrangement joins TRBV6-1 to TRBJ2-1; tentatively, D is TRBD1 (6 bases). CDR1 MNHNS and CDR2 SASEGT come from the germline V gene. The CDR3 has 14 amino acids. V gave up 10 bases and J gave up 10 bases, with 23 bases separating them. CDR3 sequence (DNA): TGTGCCACCAGGGGCGTCGGGCAGGCGGGCGAGCAGTTCTTC. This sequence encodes CATRGVGQAGEQFF.

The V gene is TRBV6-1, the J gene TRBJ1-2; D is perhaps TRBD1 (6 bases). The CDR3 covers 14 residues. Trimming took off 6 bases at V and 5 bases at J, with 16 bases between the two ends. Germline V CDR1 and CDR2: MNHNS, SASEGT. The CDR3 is CASRQGSLRYGYTF. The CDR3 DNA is TGTGCCAGCAGACAGGGATCCCTACGGTATGGCTACACCTTC.

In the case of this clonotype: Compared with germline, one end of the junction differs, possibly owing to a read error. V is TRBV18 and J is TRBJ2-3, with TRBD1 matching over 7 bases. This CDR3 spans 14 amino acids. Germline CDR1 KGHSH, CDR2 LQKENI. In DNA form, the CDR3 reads TGTCCCAGCTCACTAGACAGGGTCACAGATACGCAGTATTTT. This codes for CPSSLDRVTDTQYF.

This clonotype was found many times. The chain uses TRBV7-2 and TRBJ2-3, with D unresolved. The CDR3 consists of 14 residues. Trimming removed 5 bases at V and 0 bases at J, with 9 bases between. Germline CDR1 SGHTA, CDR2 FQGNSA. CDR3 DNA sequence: TGTGCCAGCAGCGTACTCTTTAGCACAGATACGCAGTATTTT. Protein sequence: CASSVLFSTDTQYF.

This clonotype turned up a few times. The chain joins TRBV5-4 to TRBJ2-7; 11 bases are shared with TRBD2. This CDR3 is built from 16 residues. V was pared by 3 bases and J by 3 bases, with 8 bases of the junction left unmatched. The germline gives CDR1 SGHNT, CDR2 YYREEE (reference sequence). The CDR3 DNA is TGTGCCAGCAGCTCGTCATCGACTAGCGGGAACTACGAGCAGTACTTC. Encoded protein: CASSSSSTSGNYEQYF.

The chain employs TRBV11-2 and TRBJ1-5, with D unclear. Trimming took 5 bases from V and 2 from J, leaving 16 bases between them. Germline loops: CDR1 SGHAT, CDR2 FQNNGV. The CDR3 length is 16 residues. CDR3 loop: CASSDPCFNGNQPQHF. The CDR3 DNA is TGTGCCAGCAGCGACCCGTGCTTTAATGGCAATCAGCCCCAGCATTTT.

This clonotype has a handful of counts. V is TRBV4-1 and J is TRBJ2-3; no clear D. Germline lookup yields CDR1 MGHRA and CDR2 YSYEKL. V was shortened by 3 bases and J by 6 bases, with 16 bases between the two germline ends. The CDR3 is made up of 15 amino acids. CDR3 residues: CASSQSGLNPDTQYF. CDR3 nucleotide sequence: TGCGCCAGCAGCCAGTCGGGCCTCAACCCCGATACGCAGTATTTT.

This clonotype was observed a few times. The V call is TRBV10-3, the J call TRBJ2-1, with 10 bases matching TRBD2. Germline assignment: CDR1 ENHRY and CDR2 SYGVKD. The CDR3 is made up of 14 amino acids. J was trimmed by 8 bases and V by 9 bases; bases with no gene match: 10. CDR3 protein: CAINKREGRDEQFF. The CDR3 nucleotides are TGTGCCATAAACAAGCGGGAGGGCCGCGATGAGCAGTTCTTC.

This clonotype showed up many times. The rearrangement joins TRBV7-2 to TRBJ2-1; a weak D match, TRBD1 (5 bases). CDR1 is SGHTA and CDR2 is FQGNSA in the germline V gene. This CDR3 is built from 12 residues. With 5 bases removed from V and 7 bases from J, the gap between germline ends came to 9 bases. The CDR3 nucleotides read TGTGCCAGCAGCCCTTACAGGAATGAGCAGTTCTTC. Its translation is CASSPYRNEQFF.

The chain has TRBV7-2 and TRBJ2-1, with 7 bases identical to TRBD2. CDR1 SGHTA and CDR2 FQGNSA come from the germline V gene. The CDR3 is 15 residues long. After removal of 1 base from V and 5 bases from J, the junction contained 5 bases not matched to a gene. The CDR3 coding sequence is TGTGCCAGCAGCTTAGTCTCGGGACTAAACAATGAGCAGTTCTTC. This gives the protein CASSLVSGLNNEQFF.

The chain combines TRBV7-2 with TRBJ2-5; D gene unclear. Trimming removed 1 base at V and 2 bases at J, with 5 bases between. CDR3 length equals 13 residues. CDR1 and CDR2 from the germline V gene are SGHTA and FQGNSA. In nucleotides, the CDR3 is TGTGCCAGCAGCTTAGAGGTGCAAGAGACCCAGTACTTC. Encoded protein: CASSLEVQETQYF.

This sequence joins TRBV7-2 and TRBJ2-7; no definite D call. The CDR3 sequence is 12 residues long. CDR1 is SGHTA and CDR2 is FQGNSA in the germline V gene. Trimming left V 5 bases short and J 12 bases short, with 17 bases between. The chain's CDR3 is CASSLPDGWGYF. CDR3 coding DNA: TGTGCCAGCAGCCTCCCGGACGGGTGGGGGTACTTC. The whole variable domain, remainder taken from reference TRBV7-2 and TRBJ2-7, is GAGVSQSPSNKVTEKGKDVELRCDPISGHTALYWYRQSLGQGLEFLIYFQGNSAPDKSGLPSDRFSAERTGGSVSTLTIQRTQQEDSAVYLCASSLPDGWGYFGPGTRLTVT.

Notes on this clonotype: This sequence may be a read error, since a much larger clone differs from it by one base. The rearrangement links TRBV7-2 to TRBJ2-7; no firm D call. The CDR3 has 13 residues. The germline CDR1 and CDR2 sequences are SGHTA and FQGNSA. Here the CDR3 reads CASSLTRSCEQYF. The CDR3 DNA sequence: TGTGCCAGCAGCTTAACGAGGTCCTGCGAGCAGTACTTC.

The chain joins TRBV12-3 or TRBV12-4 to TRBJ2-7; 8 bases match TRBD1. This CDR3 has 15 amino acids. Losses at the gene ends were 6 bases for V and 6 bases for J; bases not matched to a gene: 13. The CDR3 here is CASSVSRTGLGEQYF. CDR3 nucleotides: TGTGCCAGCAGCGTAAGTAGGACAGGGCTAGGCGAGCAGTACTTC.

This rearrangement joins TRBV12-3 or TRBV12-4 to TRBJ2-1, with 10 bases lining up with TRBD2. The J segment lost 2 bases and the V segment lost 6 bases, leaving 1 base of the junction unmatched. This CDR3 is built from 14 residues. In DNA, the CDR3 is TGTGCCAGCAGACTAGCGGGGACCTACAATGAGCAGTTCTTC. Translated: CASRLAGTYNEQFF.

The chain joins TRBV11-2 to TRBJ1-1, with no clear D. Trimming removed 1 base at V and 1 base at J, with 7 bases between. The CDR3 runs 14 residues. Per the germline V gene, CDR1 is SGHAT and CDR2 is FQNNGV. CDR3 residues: CASSLGHPNTEAFF. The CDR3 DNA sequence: TGTGCCAGCAGCTTAGGACACCCGAACACTGAAGCTTTCTTT.

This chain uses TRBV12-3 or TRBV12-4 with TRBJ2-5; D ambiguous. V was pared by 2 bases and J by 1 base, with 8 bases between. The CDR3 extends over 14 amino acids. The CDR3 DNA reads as TGTGCCAGCAGTTTACGGTTGGCCCAAGAGACCCAGTACTTC. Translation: CASSLRLAQETQYF.

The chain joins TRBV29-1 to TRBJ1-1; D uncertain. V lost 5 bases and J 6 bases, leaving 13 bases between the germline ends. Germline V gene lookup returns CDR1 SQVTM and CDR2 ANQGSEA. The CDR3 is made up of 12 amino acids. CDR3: CSVPRSGSEAFF. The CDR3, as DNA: TGCAGCGTTCCGCGATCTGGGTCTGAAGCTTTCTTT.